This entry lists 23 T cell receptor beta chains sequenced from one sample in a study of cytomegalovirus exposure and HLA in healthy donors. Sequenced by immunoSEQ multiplex PCR; TCRdb stores in-frame clones only, minus some. The table has around 400,000 clones, about nine tenths seen once. Source material: PBMCs. The receptors shown here come from a woman younger than 30 in good health and CMV-seronegative.

The count of this clone is one. The chain joins TRBV27 to TRBJ2-7, with D possibly TRBD2 on 6 matching bases. The CDR3 contains 13 residues. Germline V gene sequence: CDR1 MNHEY, CDR2 SMNVEV (reference sequence). V lost 6 bases and J 2 bases, leaving 11 bases between the germline ends. CDR3: CASRLTSTYEQYF. The DNA for the CDR3 is TGTGCCAGCAGGCTGACTAGTACCTACGAGCAGTACTTC.

V usage is TRBV19 and J usage is TRBJ2-3; 7 bases match TRBD1. The CDR3 loop spans 16 amino acids. Germline trimming cut 4 bases from V and 1 base from J; bases unmatched to any gene: 8. Per the germline V gene, CDR1 is LNHDA and CDR2 is SQIVND (reference sequence). This CDR3 reads CASSTVWGTGTDTQYF. The CDR3 DNA sequence: TGTGCCAGTAGTACGGTATGGGGGACAGGCACAGATACGCAGTATTTT.

The V gene is TRBV7-2, the J gene TRBJ2-3, with D possibly being TRBD2 (5 bases). The ends were cut back, 5 bases at V and 6 bases at J, with 12 bases in the middle. The germline V gene has CDR1 SGHTA and CDR2 FQGNSA. The CDR3 loop spans 13 amino acids. CDR3 residues: CASSRPGVDTQYF. The CDR3 DNA is TGTGCCAGCAGCCGCCCCGGGGTTGATACGCAGTATTTT.

The gene calls are TRBV27 and TRBJ1-1; TRBD1 matches at 9 bases. CDR3 length: 16 amino acids. CDR1 MNHEY and CDR2 SMNVEV come from the germline V gene (reference sequence). With 5 bases clipped from V and 0 bases from J, the junction kept 7 bases outside the gene matches. This CDR3 is CASSRQGELMNTEAFF. The CDR3 region has the DNA TGTGCCAGCAGTCGACAGGGGGAGCTTATGAACACTGAAGCTTTCTTT.

The chain combines TRBV5-8 with TRBJ1-5; TRBD1 aligns across 7 bases. V was clipped by 1 base and J by 4 bases; unmatched bases: 5. CDR3 length: 15 amino acids. CDR1 and CDR2 from the germline V gene are SGHTS and YDEGEE. The CDR3 loop reads CASSLRRQGNQPQHF. As DNA, the CDR3 is TGTGCCAGCAGCTTGAGACGACAGGGAAATCAGCCCCAGCATTTT.

The chain joins TRBV1 to TRBJ1-2; the table's D gene call, TRBD1, was not cross checked with the DNA. TRBV1 constitutes a pseudogene. The CDR3 is 18 amino acids. In DNA form, the CDR3 reads TGCACCAGCAGCCAGGTGAAGGGCAGGGGGGCAACTAAGGATGGCTACACCTTC. Its translation: CTSSQVKGRGATKDGYTF.

The chain is built from TRBV5-6 and TRBJ2-4, with D possibly matching TRBD1 (6 bases). Per germline, CDR1 SGHDT and CDR2 YYEEEE. The CDR3 totals 14 residues. The V and J ends lost 1 base and 2 bases respectively, with 7 bases between them. CDR3 residues: CASSLWGPKNIQYF. As DNA, the CDR3 is TGTGCCAGCAGCTTGTGGGGGCCCAAAAACATTCAGTACTTC.

V gene TRBV21-1 combines with J gene TRBJ2-7; the table's D call of TRBD2 was not tested on the DNA. TRBV21-1 is termed a pseudogene. The CDR3 has 14 residues. The CDR3 DNA follows: TGTGCCAGCAGCAATCGGCCGGGGGGGGACGAGCAGTACTTC. This gives the protein CASSNRPGGDEQYF.

This chain joins TRBV25-1 and TRBJ2-3; 7 nucleotides align to TRBD1. The V segment lost 6 bases and the J segment 0 bases; nucleotides outside the gene matches: 3. The CDR3 contains 14 residues. Germline V gene lookup returns CDR1 MGHDK and CDR2 SYGVNS. The CDR3 sequence: CASSPDRSTDTQYF. CDR3 nucleotides: TGTGCCAGCAGCCCGGACAGGAGCACAGATACGCAGTATTTT.

The chain carries TRBV20-1 and TRBJ1-1; no clear D gene. The CDR3 spans 10 residues. Germline CDR1 and CDR2: DFQATT and SNEGSKA (reference sequence). Deletions cut 6 bases from V and 14 bases from J, with 16 bases between. CDR3 coding DNA: TGCAGTGCATTAGGGAGGAGGTTGTTCTTT. This sequence encodes CSALGRRLFF.

The rearrangement links TRBV5-1 to TRBJ2-1, with 10 nucleotides matching TRBD2. Losses at the gene ends were 3 bases for V and 0 bases for J; bases not matched to a gene: 6. CDR3 length equals 17 residues. Germline loops: CDR1 SGHRS, CDR2 YFSETQ. The chain's CDR3 is CASSSGLAGVSYNEQFF. CDR3 sequence (DNA): TGCGCCAGCAGCTCGGGCCTAGCGGGAGTCTCCTACAATGAGCAGTTCTTC.

This clone was found once. V usage is TRBV6-5 and J usage is TRBJ2-1; TRBD2 is a possible D gene (5 bases). Germline V gene data show CDR1 as MNHEY and CDR2 as SVGAGI. The germline V and J ends were trimmed by 2 bases and 5 bases, with 10 bases remaining between them. This CDR3 is 14 amino acids long. The CDR3 here is CASSYGRTNNEQFF. As DNA, the CDR3 is TGTGCCAGCAGTTACGGGAGAACGAACAATGAGCAGTTCTTC.

The V gene is TRBV29-1, the J gene TRBJ1-2; D unclear. The CDR3 is made up of 11 amino acids. Trimming took 2 bases from V and 4 from J, leaving 5 bases between them. Per germline, CDR1 SQVTM and CDR2 ANQGSEA. The chain's CDR3 is CSVERSYGYTF. The CDR3, as DNA: TGCAGCGTTGAACGGAGCTATGGCTACACCTTC.

V is TRBV9 and J is TRBJ2-3; a weak D match, TRBD2 (6 bases). With 4 bases removed from V and 8 bases from J, the gap between germline ends came to 23 bases. Per germline, CDR1 SGDLS and CDR2 YYNGEE. The CDR3 runs to 16 residues. CDR3 sequence reads: CASSRRDSSVQVTQYF. The CDR3 bases are TGTGCCAGCAGCAGGCGGGACTCTAGTGTTCAGGTTACGCAGTATTTT.

This clone has more than one count but fewer than ten. The J gene is TRBJ1-6, the V gene TRBV18; possible D gene TRBD1, 6 bases. Germline V gene sequence: CDR1 KGHSH, CDR2 LQKENI. This CDR3 comprises 16 residues. The V end lost 0 bases, the J end lost 0 bases, and 6 bases lay between the germline ends. The CDR3 region is CASSPPGHSYNSPLHF. CDR3 in DNA: TGTGCCAGCTCACCACCGGGACACTCCTATAATTCACCCCTCCACTTT.

V is TRBV5-4 and J is TRBJ2-5; unclear D gene. This CDR3 has 12 amino acids. Trimming cost V 7 bases and J 5 bases, with 12 bases left between them. The germline V gene encodes CDR1 SGHNT and CDR2 YYREEE (reference sequence). CDR3 DNA sequence: TGTGCCAGCGGCGGAGCTGCGGAGACCCAGTACTTC. Translation: CASGGAAETQYF. The entire variable domain, with the rest obtained from reference TRBV5-4 and TRBJ2-5, is as follows: ETGVTQSPTHLIKTRGQQVTLRCSSQSGHNTVSWYQQALGQGPQFIFQYYREEENGRGNFPPRFSGLQFPNYSSELNVNALELDDSALYLCASGGAAETQYFGPGTRLLVL.

The chain is built from TRBV4-1 and TRBJ2-2, with D possibly being TRBD2 (6 bases). The CDR3 contains 16 residues. V lost 6 bases and J 8 bases, leaving 22 bases between the germline ends. Germline-derived CDR1 and CDR2 are MGHRA and YSYEKL. CDR3 in amino acids: CASSSRDSLGVGELFF. The CDR3 DNA reads as TGCGCCAGCAGTTCCCGGGACTCACTAGGAGTGGGGGAGCTGTTTTTT.

The chain uses TRBV27 and TRBJ1-1; D ambiguous. CDR1 MNHEY and CDR2 SMNVEV come from the germline V gene (reference sequence). V was trimmed by 0 bases and J by 0 bases, leaving 8 bases between them. The CDR3 is 15 residues long. The CDR3 coding sequence is TGTGCCAGCAGTTTATCTCGCCAGTTGAACACTGAAGCTTTCTTT. It codes for CASSLSRQLNTEAFF.

This clone was seen once. This rearrangement joins TRBV27 to TRBJ2-1; 8 bases align to TRBD1. The CDR3 runs to 14 residues. J was trimmed by 9 bases and V by 3 bases; bases with no gene match: 7. The germline V gene has CDR1 MNHEY and CDR2 SMNVEV (reference sequence). The CDR3, as DNA: TGTGCCAGCAGTTTCGGACTTACAGGGGGTGAGCAGTTCTTC. Residues: CASSFGLTGGEQFF.

The table lists this clone with a few counts. This chain links TRBV27 with TRBJ2-1; 8 nucleotides line up with TRBD1. Germline trimming cut 4 bases from V and 9 bases from J; bases unmatched to any gene: 5. Germline V CDR1 and CDR2: MNHEY, SMNVEV (reference sequence). This CDR3 has 13 amino acids. CDR3 protein: CASSWTGPSEQFF. The CDR3, as DNA: TGTGCCAGCAGTTGGACAGGGCCCAGTGAGCAGTTCTTC.

This clone showed up just a few times. The V and J genes are TRBV27 and TRBJ2-7; TRBD2 matches at 11 bases. This CDR3 comprises 16 residues. Trimming removed 5 bases from V and 5 bases from J; junction bases left unmatched: 11. The germline CDR1 and CDR2 sequences are MNHEY and SMNVEV (reference sequence). DNA for the CDR3: TGTGCCAGCAGTCCCCGGGCCCTAGCGGGGGGACACGAGCAGTACTTC. Translation gives CASSPRALAGGHEQYF.

This chain joins TRBV9 and TRBJ1-1; no firm D call. Germline V lookup: CDR1 SGDLS, CDR2 YYNGEE. CDR3 length: 14 amino acids. Trimming removed 0 bases from V and 2 bases from J, with 8 bases in between. The CDR3 loop is CASSVVPGNTEAFF. The CDR3 nucleotides read TGTGCCAGCAGCGTAGTGCCGGGAAACACTGAAGCTTTCTTT.

The chain recombines TRBV28 with TRBJ2-7; unclear D gene. Germline V gene sequence: CDR1 MDHEN, CDR2 SYDVKM. V lost 3 bases and J 6 bases, leaving 9 bases between the germline ends. The CDR3 loop spans 12 amino acids. The CDR3 spells CASSLVPGEQYF. As DNA, the CDR3 is TGTGCCAGCAGTTTGGTTCCCGGCGAGCAGTACTTC. The complete variable domain, with remaining parts taken from reference TRBV28 and TRBJ2-7, reads DVKVTQSSRYLVKRTGEKVFLECVQDMDHENMFWYRQDPGLGLRLIYFSYDVKMKEKGDIPEGYSVSREKKERFSLILESASTNQTSMYLCASSLVPGEQYFGPGTRLTVT.